A single sample is the source of the 15 T cell receptor beta chains below, sequenced in a study of T cell responses to AZD1222 COVID-19 vaccine. Some clones are missing from TCRdb's copy, which holds only in-frame ones; the method was immunoSEQ multiplex PCR. The sample records 95,000 to 150,000 clones, roughly 91% being singletons. This specimen consisted of peripheral blood, obtained on day 0 of AZD1222 vaccination. These receptor sequences come from an adult in good health.

CDR3 sequence (DNA): TGTGCCAGCAGTGCTCTTGACAGGTGGGAGCAGTACTTC. Encoded protein: CASSALDRWEQYF. This chain uses TRBV2 with TRBJ2-7, with D possibly TRBD1 on 6 matching bases. Germline V gene lookup returns CDR1 SNHLY and CDR2 FYNNEI. This CDR3 comprises 13 residues. V was pared by 4 bases and J by 7 bases, with 14 bases between.

The gene calls are TRBV6-5 and TRBJ2-6; no definite D call. The CDR3 covers 15 residues. Germline V gives CDR1 MNHEY, CDR2 SVGAGI. V gave up 8 bases and J gave up 1 base, with 12 bases separating them. CDR3 amino acids: CASRPASSGANVLTF. CDR3 DNA sequence: TGTGCCAGCCGACCCGCGAGTTCTGGGGCCAACGTCCTGACTTTC.

The CDR3 nucleotides read TGTGCCACCAGTGCCCCCGGGGCAGAAGAGACCCAGTACTTC. Its translation: CATSAPGAEETQYF. The rearrangement links TRBV24-1 to TRBJ2-5; D is possibly TRBD1 or TRBD2 (5 bases each). This CDR3 comprises 14 residues. Germline-derived CDR1 and CDR2 are KGHDR and SFDVKD. Deletions cut 5 bases from V and 3 bases from J, with 12 bases between.

The chain is built from TRBV4-1 and TRBJ2-7; D unclear. Germline values: CDR1 MGHRA, CDR2 YSYEKL. There are 13 residues in the CDR3. Trimming removed 0 bases at V and 1 base at J, with 4 bases between. CDR3 residues: CASSQDSSYEQYF. CDR3 nucleotides: TGCGCCAGCAGCCAAGATTCATCCTACGAGCAGTACTTC.

The chain employs TRBV5-1 and TRBJ2-3; possibly TRBD2 for D (6 bases). Germline CDR1 reads SGHRS; CDR2 reads YFSETQ. CDR3 length equals 19 residues. V shed 0 bases and J shed 4 bases, with 24 bases lying between them. The CDR3 nucleotides are TGCGCCAGCAGCTTGGCCTCGGGGTACACTAGCAGGAGGGCAGATACGCAGTATTTT. It specifies CASSLASGYTSRRADTQYF. Full variable domain (outside the CDR3, taken from reference TRBV5-1 and TRBJ2-3): KAGVTQTPRYLIKTRGQQVTLSCSPISGHRSVSWYQQTPGQGLQFLFEYFSETQRNKGNFPGRFSGRQFSNSRSEMNVSTLELGDSALYLCASSLASGYTSRRADTQYFGPGTRLTVL.

The genes are TRBV27 and TRBJ2-7; D gene unclear. This CDR3 is 12 amino acids long. CDR1 and CDR2 (germline): MNHEY, SMNVEV (reference sequence). V lost 7 bases, J lost 2 bases, and 9 bases lay in between. The CDR3 loop reads CASKGRTYEQYF. CDR3 in DNA: TGTGCCAGCAAGGGAAGGACCTACGAGCAGTACTTC.

V usage is TRBV29-1 and J usage is TRBJ2-1; 10 bases line up with TRBD1. Germline V gene data show CDR1 as SQVTM and CDR2 as ANQGSEA. This CDR3 spans 12 amino acids. The ends lost 6 bases at V and 15 bases at J; junction bases unmatched: 11. The CDR3 DNA reads as TGCAGCGTACGCCCGGGACAGGGGTTTTGGTTCTTC. Residues: CSVRPGQGFWFF.

The chain links TRBV5-4 to TRBJ2-1, with D possibly being TRBD1 or TRBD2 (5 bases each). Looked up from germline, CDR1 is SGHNT and CDR2 is YYREEE (reference sequence). This CDR3 is 13 amino acids long. The V end lost 0 bases, the J end lost 7 bases, and 8 bases lay between the germline ends. In DNA form, the CDR3 reads TGTGCCAGCAGCTTGGACAGGACTAATGAGCAGTTCTTC. Residues: CASSLDRTNEQFF.

V is TRBV2 and J is TRBJ1-2; D gene ambiguous. Per the germline V gene, CDR1 is SNHLY and CDR2 is FYNNEI. Deletions cut 2 bases from V and 5 bases from J, with 6 bases between. This CDR3 region has 12 residues. The CDR3 coding sequence is TGTGCCAGCAGTGAAAAGGGTTATGGCTACACCTTC. Translating gives CASSEKGYGYTF.

This clone appeared a few times. The CDR3 DNA reads as TGTGCCAGTAGTATCCTTACTCCTGGAAACACCATATATTTT. This translates into CASSILTPGNTIYF. The chain combines TRBV19 with TRBJ1-3, with D uncertain. Germline V gives CDR1 LNHDA, CDR2 SQIVND (reference sequence). V gave up 3 bases and J gave up 2 bases, with 8 bases separating them. This CDR3 comprises 14 residues.

This clone was detected once. The rearrangement uses TRBV3-1 (or the pseudogene TRBV3-2) and TRBJ1-1, with 7 nucleotides matching TRBD1. Germline lookup yields CDR1 LGHDT and CDR2 YNNKEL (reference sequence). The V segment lost 3 bases and the J segment 4 bases; nucleotides outside the gene matches: 8. The CDR3 consists of 15 residues. CDR3 region: CASSHRQGAVTEAFF. The CDR3 region has the DNA TGTGCCAGCAGCCACAGACAGGGAGCGGTCACTGAAGCTTTCTTT.

The chain employs TRBV6-5 and TRBJ2-2, with D perhaps TRBD2 (6 bases). CDR1 MNHEY and CDR2 SVGAGI come from the germline V gene. V was shortened by 6 bases and J by 8 bases, with 19 bases between the two germline ends. This CDR3 has 15 residues. CDR3 DNA sequence: TGTGCCAGCAGACCAATGGACCGCGGGATTGGGGAGCTGTTTTTT. It specifies CASRPMDRGIGELFF.

The chain joins TRBV2 to TRBJ2-4; TRBD1 might be the D (5 bases). CDR3 length equals 14 residues. V lost 6 bases and J 0 bases, leaving 9 bases between the germline ends. Per the germline V gene, CDR1 is SNHLY and CDR2 is FYNNEI. Here the CDR3 DNA reads TGTGCCAGCAGCAGGGATATAGCCAAAAACATTCAGTACTTC. As protein: CASSRDIAKNIQYF.

This clone is a singleton in its sample. The chain combines TRBV6-5 with TRBJ1-5, with TRBD1 matching over 9 bases. The CDR3 extends over 14 amino acids. CDR1 is MNHEY and CDR2 is SVGAGI in the germline V gene. With 5 bases clipped from V and 5 bases from J, the junction kept 4 bases outside the gene matches. The CDR3 nucleotides are TGTGCCAGCAGTCCGACAGGGGGGGATCAGCCCCAGCATTTT. This translates into CASSPTGGDQPQHF.

In its sample, this clone was seen a few times. The chain combines TRBV6-5 with TRBJ2-7; D is undetermined. The V gene's germline CDR1 is MNHEY and CDR2 SVGAGI. The CDR3 spans 12 residues. Deletions cut 6 bases from V and 2 bases from J, with 8 bases between. The CDR3 sequence is CASRKSTYEQYF. In nucleotides, the CDR3 is TGTGCCAGCAGGAAATCAACCTACGAGCAGTACTTC.